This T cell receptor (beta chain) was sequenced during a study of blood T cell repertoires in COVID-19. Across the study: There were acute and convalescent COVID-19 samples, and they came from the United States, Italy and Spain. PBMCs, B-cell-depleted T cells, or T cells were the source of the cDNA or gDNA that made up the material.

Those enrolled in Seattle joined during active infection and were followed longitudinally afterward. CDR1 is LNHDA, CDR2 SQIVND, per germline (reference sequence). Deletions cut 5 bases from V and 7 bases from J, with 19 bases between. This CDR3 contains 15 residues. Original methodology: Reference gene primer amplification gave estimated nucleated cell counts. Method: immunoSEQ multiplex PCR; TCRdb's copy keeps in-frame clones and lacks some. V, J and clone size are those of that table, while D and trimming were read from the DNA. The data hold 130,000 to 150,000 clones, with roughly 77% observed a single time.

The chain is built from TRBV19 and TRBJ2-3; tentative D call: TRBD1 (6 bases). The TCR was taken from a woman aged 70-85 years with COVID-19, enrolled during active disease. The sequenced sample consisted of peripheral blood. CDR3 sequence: CASSPLDRQINTQYF. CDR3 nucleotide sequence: TGTGCCAGTAGTCCCCTGGACAGACAAATCAATACGCAGTATTTT.